Listed below are T cell receptor beta chains from one sample, sequenced in a study of T cell responses to AZD1222 COVID-19 vaccine. Here immunoSEQ multiplex PCR was the method, and the copy in TCRdb shows in-frame clones only, minus some. The repertoire includes more than 85,000 clones, about 89% of them detected once, and approximately 7.9% sits in the top ten. This material consisted of peripheral blood, taken on day 0 of AZD1222 vaccination. The receptor source for this set is an adult in good health. CDR3s include the opening cysteine and the closing phenylalanine or tryptophan. A D gene is named only where the DNA matches it firmly. Not all rows give a size; the values are once, few, many and, for expanded clones, a class.

clone_size,j_call,v_call,d_call,cdr3_aa,cdr3_nt
-,TRBJ1-2,TRBV6-1,-,CASSEARGYTF,TGTGCCAGCAGTGAAGCGCGAGGCTACACCTTC
-,TRBJ2-1,TRBV19,TRBD2,CASSGRGSRYNEQFF,TGTGCCAGTAGTGGGCGGGGGTCACGTTACAATGAGCAGTTCTTC
-,TRBJ2-7,TRBV6-5,-,CASSSPGRGHYEQYF,TGTGCCAGCAGTTCCCCCGGCAGGGGTCATTACGAGCAGTACTTC
-,TRBJ2-7,TRBV7-9,TRBD2,CASSLVTSGNEQYF,TGTGCCAGCAGCTTAGTTACTAGCGGAAACGAGCAGTACTTC
-,TRBJ2-5,TRBV7-9,-,CASSAGGQETQYF,TGTGCCAGCAGCGCCGGCGGGCAAGAGACCCAGTACTTC
-,TRBJ1-1,TRBV3-1/TRBV3-2,TRBD1,CASSRLATGMNTEAFF,TGTGCCAGCAGCCGCCTCGCGACAGGGATGAACACTGAAGCTTTCTTT
-,TRBJ2-1,TRBV20-1,-,CSASPNEQFF,TGCAGTGCTAGCCCAAATGAGCAGTTCTTC
-,TRBJ2-2,TRBV25-1,TRBD2,CASSEPGGTGELFF,TGTGCCAGCAGTGAACCGGGAGGGACCGGGGAGCTGTTTTTT
-,TRBJ2-7,TRBV5-1,-,CASSSYGGPYEQYF,TGCGCCAGCAGCTCCTACGGGGGTCCCTACGAGCAGTACTTC
-,TRBJ2-4,TRBV11-2,TRBD1,CASSALETGTGRDIQYF,TGTGCCAGCAGCGCCTTAGAGACCGGGACAGGGAGGGACATTCAGTACTTC
-,TRBJ1-1,TRBV4-2,-,CASSQGEKDPTEAFF,TGTGCCAGCAGCCAAGGGGAGAAGGACCCCACTGAAGCTTTCTTT
-,TRBJ1-6,TRBV21-1,-,CASSKGADRVMDQPNSPLHF,TGTGCCAGCAGCAAAGGTGCCGACAGGGTAATGGACCAACCTAATTCACCCCTCCACTTT
-,TRBJ1-6,TRBV7-2,-,CASSLSGTQNSPLHF,TGTGCCAGCAGCTTAAGCGGGACACAAAATTCACCCCTCCACTTT
-,TRBJ1-5,TRBV5-8,-,CASSPWRDQPQHF,TGTGCCAGCAGCCCGTGGAGGGATCAGCCCCAGCATTTT
-,TRBJ2-2,TRBV7-9,TRBD2,CASSLPLRLAGVTGELFF,TGTGCCAGCAGCTTACCCCTTCGACTAGCGGGAGTCACCGGGGAGCTGTTTTTT
-,TRBJ1-1,TRBV6-1,TRBD1,CASSDGTVNTEAFF,TGTGCCAGCAGTGATGGGACAGTGAACACTGAAGCTTTCTTT
-,TRBJ2-7,TRBV6-5,-,CASGRYINSYEQYF,TGTGCCAGCGGAAGGTATATCAACTCCTACGAGCAGTACTTC
-,TRBJ1-1,TRBV7-9,TRBD1,CASSLQGAINTEAFF,TGTGCCAGCAGCTTACAGGGGGCGATAAACACTGAAGCTTTCTTT
-,TRBJ1-5,TRBV5-1,TRBD1,CASSAGTGDQPQHF,TGCGCCAGCAGCGCCGGGACAGGGGATCAGCCCCAGCATTTT
-,TRBJ2-7,TRBV7-6,-,CASSPRLDRVSHEQYF,TGTGCCAGCAGCCCACGCTTGGACAGAGTTTCCCACGAGCAGTACTTC
-,TRBJ1-6,TRBV11-1,-,CASSFSGTNTSPLHF,TGTGCCAGCAGCTTTAGCGGGACAAATACTTCACCCCTCCACTTT
-,TRBJ1-1,TRBV7-9,TRBD1,CASSFAPGQGSAAFF,TGTGCCAGCAGCTTTGCCCCGGGACAGGGGAGTGCAGCTTTCTTT
-,TRBJ1-4,TRBV7-9,-,CASSSPVAGEKLFF,TGTGCCAGCAGCTCCCCGGTTGCGGGTGAAAAACTGTTTTTT
-,TRBJ2-1,TRBV18,TRBD1,CASSPRQGSDNEQFF,TGTGCCAGCTCACCTCGACAGGGGTCGGACAATGAGCAGTTCTTC
-,TRBJ2-4,TRBV30,-,CAWSPGSGNIQYF,TGTGCCTGGAGCCCGGGGTCAGGGAACATTCAGTACTTC
-,TRBJ2-3,TRBV3-1/TRBV3-2,-,CASSSSRKSTQYF,TGTGCCAGCAGCTCATCCCGTAAATCTACGCAGTATTTT
once,TRBJ2-1,TRBV3-1/TRBV3-2,TRBD2,CASSPRAGGGVNEQFF,TGTGCCAGCAGCCCTCGAGCGGGAGGGGGGGTCAATGAGCAGTTCTTC
once,TRBJ1-1,TRBV19,-,CASSIIGQGQNTEAFF,TGTGCCAGTAGTATTATCGGGCAGGGACAGAACACTGAAGCTTTCTTT
-,TRBJ1-1,TRBV5-1,TRBD1,CASSTGQGFWNTEAFF,TGCGCCAGCAGCACCGGACAGGGGTTTTGGAACACTGAAGCTTTCTTT
-,TRBJ2-1,TRBV7-3,-,CASSLGIGSYNEQFF,TGTGCCAGCAGCTTAGGCATCGGCTCCTACAATGAGCAGTTCTTC
-,TRBJ2-1,TRBV6-2/TRBV6-3,TRBD2,CASSSSLAGGPYLGDEQFF,TGTGCCAGCAGTTCCTCACTAGCGGGGGGACCCTACCTGGGAGATGAGCAGTTCTTC
-,TRBJ1-3,TRBV7-9,-,CASRRTLGSGNTIYF,TGTGCCAGCAGGAGGACCCTAGGTTCTGGAAACACCATATATTTT